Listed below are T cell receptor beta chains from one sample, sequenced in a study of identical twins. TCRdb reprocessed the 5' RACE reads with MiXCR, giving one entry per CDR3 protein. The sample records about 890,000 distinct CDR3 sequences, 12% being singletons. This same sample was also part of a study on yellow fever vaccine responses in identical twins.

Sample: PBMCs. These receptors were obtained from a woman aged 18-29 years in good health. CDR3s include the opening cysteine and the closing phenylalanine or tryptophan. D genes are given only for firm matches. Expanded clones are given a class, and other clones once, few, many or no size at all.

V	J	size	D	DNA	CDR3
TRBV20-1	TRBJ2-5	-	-	TGCAGTGCTTCAGGGTTTTTGGAGACCCAGTACTTC	CSASGFLETQYF
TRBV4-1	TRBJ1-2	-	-	TGCGCCAGCAGCCAAGATGGACAGCCTAACTATGGCTACACCTTC	CASSQDGQPNYGYTF
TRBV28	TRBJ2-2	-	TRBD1	TGTGCCAGCAGCAACGACAGGGAGATCCCCGGGGAGCTGTTTTTT	CASSNDREIPGELFF
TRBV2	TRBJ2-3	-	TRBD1	TGTGCCAGCAGTCCATTCTTCCGGGACAGGGAGACAGATACGCAGTATTTT	CASSPFFRDRETDTQYF
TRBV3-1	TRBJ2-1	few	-	TGTGCCAGCAGCCAAGATTCCGGCCAGGGGCGTGAGCAGTTCTTC	CASSQDSGQGREQFF
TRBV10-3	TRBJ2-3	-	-	TGTGCCATCAGTGAGGTGTACACAGATACGCAGTATTTT	CAISEVYTDTQYF
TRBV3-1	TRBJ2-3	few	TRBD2	TGTGCCAGCAGCCAAGACACCCCACTAGCGGGAGGTTTGGATACGCAGTATTTT	CASSQDTPLAGGLDTQYF
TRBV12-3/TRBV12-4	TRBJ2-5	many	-	TGTGCCAGCAGTCCCGGACGGTTGCAAGAGACCCAGTACTTC	CASSPGRLQETQYF
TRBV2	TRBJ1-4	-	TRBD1	TGTGCCAGCAGTCGAGGGGCGGGACAGAATAATGAAAAACTGTTTTTT	CASSRGAGQNNEKLFF
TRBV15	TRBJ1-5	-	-	TGTGCCACCAGCAGAGATGTTTGGACTGGGGATCAGCCCCAGCATTTT	CATSRDVWTGDQPQHF
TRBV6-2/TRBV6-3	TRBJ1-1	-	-	TGTGCCAGCACGGCCCGGGGGAACTTGTGGACTGAAGCTTTCTTT	CASTARGNLWTEAFF
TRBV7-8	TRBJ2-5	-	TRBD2	TGTGCCAGCAGCTTAGGGGGTAGCGGGCAAGAGACCCAGTACTTC	CASSLGGSGQETQYF
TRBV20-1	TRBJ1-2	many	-	TGCAGTGCCCCCCGCGTCACGTCTAACTATGGCTACACCTTC	CSAPRVTSNYGYTF
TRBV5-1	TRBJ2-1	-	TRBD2	TGCGCCAGCAGCAAAACCCCGAGGACTAGCGGAGTCTACAATGAGCAGTTCTTC	CASSKTPRTSGVYNEQFF
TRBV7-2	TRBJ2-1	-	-	TGTGCCAGCAGCCCTTTTAAGGGGCTCGAGCAGTTCTTC	CASSPFKGLEQFF
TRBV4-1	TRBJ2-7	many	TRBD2	TGCGCCAGCAGCCATTACGGACTAGCGGGGAGCGAGCAGTACTTC	CASSHYGLAGSEQYF
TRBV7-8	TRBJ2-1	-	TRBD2	TGTGCCAGCACTATACTAGCGAATGGTGAGCAGTTCTTC	CASTILANGEQFF
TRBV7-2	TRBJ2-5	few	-	TGTGCCAGCAGCTCCACCCGGGACCCTCGGGAGACCCAGTACTTC	CASSSTRDPRETQYF
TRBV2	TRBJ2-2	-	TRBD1	TGTGCCAGCGGAACCAGGGGGCTGAGGACCGGGGAGCTGTTTTTT	CASGTRGLRTGELFF
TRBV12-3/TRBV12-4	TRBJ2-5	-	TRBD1	TGTGCCAGCAGAACAGACAGGGTTCAAGAGACCCAGTACTTC	CASRTDRVQETQYF
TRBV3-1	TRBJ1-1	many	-	TGCGCCAGCAGCCAAGTGATGAACACTGAAGCTTTCTTT	CASSQVMNTEAFF
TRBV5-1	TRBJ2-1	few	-	TGCGCCAGCTCCATTTCTCTCAATGAGCAGTTCTTC	CASSISLNEQFF
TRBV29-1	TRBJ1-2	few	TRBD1	TGCAGCGTCCGGACAGGGAGGAACGATGGCTACACCTTC	CSVRTGRNDGYTF
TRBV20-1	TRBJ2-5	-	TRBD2	TGCAGTGCTCCCAGCGGGCGGGGGGCTCAAGAGACCCAGTACTTC	CSAPSGRGAQETQYF
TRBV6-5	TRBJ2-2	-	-	TGTGCCAGCAGTTACCAGCCACGACTGGGGGAGCTGTTTTTT	CASSYQPRLGELFF
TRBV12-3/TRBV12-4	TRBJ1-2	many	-	TGTGCCAGCAGTTACAGTGCCGGCTACACCTTC	CASSYSAGYTF
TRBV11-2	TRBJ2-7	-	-	TGTGCCAGCAGCTTCGAGGCGTCTGTGTACGAGCAGTACTTC	CASSFEASVYEQYF
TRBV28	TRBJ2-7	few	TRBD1	TGTGCCAGCAGTCCTCCTCCGGGACAGGGGGTGAGGGAGCAGTACTTC	CASSPPPGQGVREQYF
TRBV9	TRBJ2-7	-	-	TGTGCCAGCAGCCCTCCGCTTATGGGGGAGCAGTACTTC	CASSPPLMGEQYF
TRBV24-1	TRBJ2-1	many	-	TGTGCCACCAGTGATTTGCGGGGGAATGAGCAGTTCTTC	CATSDLRGNEQFF
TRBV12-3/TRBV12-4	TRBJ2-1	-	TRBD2	TGTGCCAGCAGTCCCGGGGAAGCGGGAGATCCCTTGCAGTTCTTC	CASSPGEAGDPLQFF
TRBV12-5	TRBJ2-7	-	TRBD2	TGTGCTAGTGGTCCCCGGGAGGTCTACGAGCAGTACTTC	CASGPREVYEQYF
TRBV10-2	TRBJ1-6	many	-	TGCGCCAGCAGTGGGGCAGGGATGAATTCACCCCTCCACTTT	CASSGAGMNSPLHF
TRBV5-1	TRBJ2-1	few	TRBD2	TGCGCCAGCAGCTTGGAGGCTAGCGGGAGGCGGGCCTACAATGAGCAGTTCTTC	CASSLEASGRRAYNEQFF
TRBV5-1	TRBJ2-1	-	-	TGCGCCAGCAGCTTGGCGCGGACCGCCTACAATGAGCAGTTCTTC	CASSLARTAYNEQFF
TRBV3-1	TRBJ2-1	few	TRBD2	TGTGCCAGCAGCCAAGGGGTTGCGGGAGGGTACAATGAGCAGTTCTTC	CASSQGVAGGYNEQFF
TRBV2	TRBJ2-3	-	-	TGTGCCGGGACCCCCGAACTTCTTGGCACAGATACGCAGTATTTT	CAGTPELLGTDTQYF
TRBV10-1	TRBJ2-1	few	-	TGCGCCAGCAGTGATTACCGGGATTCCTACAATGAGCAGTTCTTC	CASSDYRDSYNEQFF
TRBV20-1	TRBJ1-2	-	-	TGCAGTGCCCCCAGTCCCTATGGCTACACCTTC	CSAPSPYGYTF
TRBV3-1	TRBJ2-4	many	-	TGTGCCAGCAGCCAAGTCAGGGGCGGCATTCAGTACTTC	CASSQVRGGIQYF
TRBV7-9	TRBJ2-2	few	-	TGTGCCAGCAGCGCTACAGGGCCCGGGGAGCTGTTTTTT	CASSATGPGELFF
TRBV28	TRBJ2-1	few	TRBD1	TGTGCCAGCAAATACAGGGGCCTCAATGAGCAGTTCTTC	CASKYRGLNEQFF
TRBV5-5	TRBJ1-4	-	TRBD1	TGTGCCAGCAGCTTGGAGGACAGGGTGGGTGAAAAACTGTTTTTT	CASSLEDRVGEKLFF
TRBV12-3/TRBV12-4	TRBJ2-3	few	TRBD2	TGTGCCAGCAGACTAGCGGGGCCTACAGATACGCAGTATTTT	CASRLAGPTDTQYF
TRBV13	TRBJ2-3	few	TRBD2	TGTGCCAGCAGGCCAGCGGGAGACACAGATACGCAGTATTTT	CASRPAGDTDTQYF
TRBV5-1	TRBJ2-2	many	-	TGCGCCAGCAGCTTGGAAGACAGGTACACCGGGGAGCTGTTTTTT	CASSLEDRYTGELFF
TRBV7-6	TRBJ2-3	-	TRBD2	TGTGCCAGCAGCTCCTTAGCGGGCGGGATGAGAGGCACAGATACGCAGTATTTT	CASSSLAGGMRGTDTQYF
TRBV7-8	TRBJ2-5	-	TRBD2	TGTGCCAGCAGCACGCTAGCAGCGGGGGAAGAGACCCAGTACTTC	CASSTLAAGEETQYF
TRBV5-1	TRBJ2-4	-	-	TGCGCCAGCAGCTTGGGACCACCACTAGCCAAAAACATTCAGTACTTC	CASSLGPPLAKNIQYF
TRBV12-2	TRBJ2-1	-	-	TGTGCAAGTCGCTTCGGGACAGGGGATGGCAATGAGCAGTTCTTC	CASRFGTGDGNEQFF
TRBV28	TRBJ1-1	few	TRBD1	TGTGCCAGCAGTTTATGGGGACAGGGTGGCGGCACTGAAGCTTTCTTT	CASSLWGQGGGTEAFF
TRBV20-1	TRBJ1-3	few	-	TGCAGTGCTAGCGACAGGTTCACCTCTGGAAACACCATATATTTT	CSASDRFTSGNTIYF
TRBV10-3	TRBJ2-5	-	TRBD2	TGTGCCATCAGTGAGGGGGAGGGACCCCGAGAGACCCAGTACTTC	CAISEGEGPRETQYF
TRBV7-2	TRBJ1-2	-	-	TGTGCCAGCAGCTTAGGACTGCGGGGCTATGGCTACACCTTC	CASSLGLRGYGYTF
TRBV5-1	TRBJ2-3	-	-	TGCGCCAGCGGGGGGGCCCTCACAGATACGCAGTATTTT	CASGGALTDTQYF
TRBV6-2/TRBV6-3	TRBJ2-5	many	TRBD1	TGTGCCAGCAGTACCCCGGTTGGACAGGGGCCCCAAGAGACCCAGTACTTC	CASSTPVGQGPQETQYF
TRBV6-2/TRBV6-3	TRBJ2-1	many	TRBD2	TGTGCCAGCAGTTACTTCAAGCGGGGGGACAATGAGCAGTTCTTC	CASSYFKRGDNEQFF
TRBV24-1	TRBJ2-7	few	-	TGTGCCACCAGTGATCGGGGATACTACGAGCAGTACTTC	CATSDRGYYEQYF